This T cell receptor beta chain was sequenced for a study of spatial heterogeneity in lung cancer. MiXCR was run by TCRdb on the 5' RACE reads, yielding one entry per CDR3 protein. This table has under 150,000 distinct CDR3 sequences, less than 15% appearing once. The V segment lost 0 bases and the J segment 6 bases; nucleotides outside the gene matches: 4. There are 15 residues in the CDR3. From germline, CDR1 is SGHRS and CDR2 YFSETQ. The time point denotes: blood at routine non-recurrence follow-up after resection. The authors sequenced whole RNA from tumor, nontumor lung or frozen PBMC without sorting.

The rearrangement joins TRBV5-1 to TRBJ2-3, with TRBD2 matching 10 bases. The clonotype was recovered from a male donor with early-stage non-small cell lung cancer. Material: PBMCs, obtained at follow-up. The CDR3 coding sequence is TGCGCCAGCAGCTTGGAGCTAGCGGGGGCCGATACGCAGTATTTT. Its translation is CASSLELAGADTQYF.